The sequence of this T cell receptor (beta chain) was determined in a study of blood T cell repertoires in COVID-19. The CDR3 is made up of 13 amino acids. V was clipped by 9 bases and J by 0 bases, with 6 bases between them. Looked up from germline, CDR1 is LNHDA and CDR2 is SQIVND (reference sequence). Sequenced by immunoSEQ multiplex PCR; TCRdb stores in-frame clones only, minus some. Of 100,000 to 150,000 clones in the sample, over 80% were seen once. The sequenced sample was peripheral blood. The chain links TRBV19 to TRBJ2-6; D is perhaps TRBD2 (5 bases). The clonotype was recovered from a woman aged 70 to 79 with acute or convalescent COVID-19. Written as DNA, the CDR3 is TGTGCCAGCCGGGACTCTGGGGCCAACGTCCTGACTTTC. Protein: CASRDSGANVLTF.